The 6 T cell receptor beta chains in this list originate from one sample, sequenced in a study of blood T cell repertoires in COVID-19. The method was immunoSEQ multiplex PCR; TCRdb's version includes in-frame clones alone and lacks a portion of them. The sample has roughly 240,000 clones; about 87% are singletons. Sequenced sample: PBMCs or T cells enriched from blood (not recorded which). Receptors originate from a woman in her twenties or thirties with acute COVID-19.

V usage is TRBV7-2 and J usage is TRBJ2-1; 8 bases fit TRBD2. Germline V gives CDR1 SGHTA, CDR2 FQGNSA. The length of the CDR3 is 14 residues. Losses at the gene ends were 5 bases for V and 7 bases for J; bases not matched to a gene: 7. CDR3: CASSPLGLENEQFF. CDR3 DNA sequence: TGTGCCAGCAGCCCCCTGGGACTAGAGAATGAGCAGTTCTTC. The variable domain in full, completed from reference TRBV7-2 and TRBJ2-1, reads GAGVSQSPSNKVTEKGKDVELRCDPISGHTALYWYRQSLGQGLEFLIYFQGNSAPDKSGLPSDRFSAERTGGSVSTLTIQRTQQEDSAVYLCASSPLGLENEQFFGPGTRLTVL.

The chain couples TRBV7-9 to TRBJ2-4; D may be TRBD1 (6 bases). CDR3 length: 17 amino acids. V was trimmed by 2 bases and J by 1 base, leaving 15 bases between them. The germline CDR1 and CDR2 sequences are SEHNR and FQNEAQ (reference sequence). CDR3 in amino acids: CASSLLFRGRAKNIQYF. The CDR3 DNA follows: TGTGCCAGCAGCTTACTTTTCAGGGGAAGGGCCAAAAACATTCAGTACTTC. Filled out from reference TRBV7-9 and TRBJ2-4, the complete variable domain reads DTGVSQNPRHKITKRGQNVTFRCDPISEHNRLYWYRQTLGQGPEFLTYFQNEAQLEKSRLLSDRFSAERPKGSFSTLEIQRTEQGDSAMYLCASSLLFRGRAKNIQYFGAGTRLSVL.

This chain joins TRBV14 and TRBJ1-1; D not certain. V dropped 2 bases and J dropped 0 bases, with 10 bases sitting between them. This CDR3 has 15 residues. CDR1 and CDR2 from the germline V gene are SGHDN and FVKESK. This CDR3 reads CASSQIGLMNTEAFF. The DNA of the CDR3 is TGTGCCAGCAGCCAAATAGGACTCATGAACACTGAAGCTTTCTTT. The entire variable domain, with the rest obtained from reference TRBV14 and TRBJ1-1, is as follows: EAGVTQFPSHSVIEKGQTVTLRCDPISGHDNLYWYRRVMGKEIKFLLHFVKESKQDESGMPNNRFLAERTGGTYSTLKVQPAELEDSGVYFCASSQIGLMNTEAFFGQGTRLTVV.

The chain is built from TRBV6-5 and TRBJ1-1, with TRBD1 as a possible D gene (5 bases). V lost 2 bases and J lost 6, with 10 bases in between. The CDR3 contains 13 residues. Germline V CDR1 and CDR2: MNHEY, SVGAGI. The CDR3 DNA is TGTGCCAGCAGTTACGGCAGGGAGGCTGAAGCTTTCTTT. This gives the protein CASSYGREAEAFF.

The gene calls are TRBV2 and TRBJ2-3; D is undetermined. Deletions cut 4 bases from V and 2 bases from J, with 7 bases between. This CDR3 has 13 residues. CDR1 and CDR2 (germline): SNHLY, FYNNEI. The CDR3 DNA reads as TGTGCCAGCAGTGTGCTCTACACAGATACGCAGTATTTT. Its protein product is CASSVLYTDTQYF.

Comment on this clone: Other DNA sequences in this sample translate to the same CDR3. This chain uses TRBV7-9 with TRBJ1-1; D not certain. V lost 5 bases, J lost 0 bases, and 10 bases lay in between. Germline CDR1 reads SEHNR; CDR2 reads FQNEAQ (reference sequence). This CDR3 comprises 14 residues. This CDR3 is CASSPTVMNTEAFF. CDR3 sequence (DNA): TGTGCCAGCAGCCCCACTGTGATGAACACTGAAGCTTTCTTT.